The 18 T cell receptor beta chains below all came from one sample that was sequenced in a study of T-cell memory formation after mild COVID-19 (dated by TCRdb to about 2021). Library method: 5' RACE. The run used an Illumina NovaSeq 6000. The public reads were reprocessed in TCRdb via fastp at Q25 and MiXCR, keeping in-frame beta chains. Duplicate CDR3 protein sequences are folded into a single record with the most common DNA and genes. The sample profile shows some 490,000 distinct CDR3 sequences; about 20% of them were found once. The top ten hold roughly 12% of the sample. Material: PBMCs or a T cell subset sorted from them (not recorded which). These receptors were obtained from an adult woman who had mild COVID-19 (a few samples of this study predate the infection). The sample titles of this study are shuffled in the database, so cell type and time point are left out; the donor was told from shared clones.

This clonotype has only a few counts. V and J are TRBV10-3 and TRBJ1-2, with no clear D. The V gene lost 3 bases and the J gene lost 6 bases, with 11 bases spanning the gap. This CDR3 contains 13 residues. CDR1 and CDR2 (germline): ENHRY, SYGVKD. The CDR3: CAISEGRVDGYTF. DNA for the CDR3: TGTGCCATCAGTGAAGGAAGGGTCGATGGCTACACCTTC.

The V gene is TRBV5-1, the J gene TRBJ2-2; 13 nucleotides agree with TRBD2. V dropped 4 bases and J dropped 6; count of bases not matched to a gene: 3. Germline V gene lookup returns CDR1 SGHRS and CDR2 YFSETQ. The CDR3 length is 15 residues. The CDR3 region is CASSAGLAGAGELFF. In nucleotides, the CDR3 is TGCGCCAGCAGCGCCGGACTAGCGGGAGCCGGGGAGCTGTTTTTT.

V usage is TRBV4-2 and J usage is TRBJ2-6; no clear D gene. From germline, CDR1 is LGHNA and CDR2 YNFKEQ. V lost 3 bases and J lost 0, with 6 bases in between. The CDR3 is 15 residues long. This CDR3 is CASSQQNSGANVLTF. The CDR3, as DNA: TGTGCCAGCAGCCAGCAGAACTCTGGGGCCAACGTCCTGACTTTC.

This clonotype was counted a few times. The chain uses TRBV2 and TRBJ2-7; 13 bases align to TRBD2. The CDR3 runs to 14 residues. The V gene's germline CDR1 is SNHLY and CDR2 FYNNEI. The V segment lost 5 bases and the J segment 5 bases; nucleotides outside the gene matches: 3. Here the CDR3 DNA reads TGTGCCAGCAGTCGGACTAGCGGGAGAAACGAGCAGTACTTC. Translation gives CASSRTSGRNEQYF. The full variable domain, with the rest looked up from reference TRBV2 and TRBJ2-7, is EPEVTQTPSHQVTQMGQEVILRCVPISNHLYFYWYRQILGQKVEFLVSFYNNEISEKSEIFDDQFSVERPDGSNFTLKIRSTKLEDSAMYFCASSRTSGRNEQYFGPGTRLTVT.

The chain combines TRBV20-1 with TRBJ2-1; 8 bases fit TRBD1. Germline V gene data show CDR1 as DFQATT and CDR2 as SNEGSKA (reference sequence). The J segment lost 1 base and the V segment lost 2 bases, leaving 19 bases of the junction unmatched. CDR3 length equals 20 residues. DNA of the CDR3: TGCAGTGCTAGACCGAAGTATCGGGAGACAGGGGTGTTTTCCTACAATGAGCAGTTCTTC. As protein: CSARPKYRETGVFSYNEQFF.

There are many counts of this clonotype. The chain links TRBV6-1 to TRBJ2-5, with D possibly being TRBD1 (5 bases). V dropped 6 bases and J dropped 3 bases, with 8 bases sitting between them. The CDR3 is 12 amino acids. CDR1 and CDR2 (germline): MNHNS, SASEGT. The CDR3 reads CASSQGEETQYF. CDR3 sequence (DNA): TGTGCCAGCAGCCAAGGGGAAGAGACCCAGTACTTC.

In DNA, the CDR3 is TGTGCCAGCAGACCCGGGACAGGGGGCCGATACGAGCAGTACTTC. This gives the protein CASRPGTGGRYEQYF. The chain employs TRBV11-3 and TRBJ2-7; 12 bases fit TRBD1. Germline CDR1 is SGHNT and CDR2 is YENEEA. This CDR3 is 15 amino acids long. V lost 6 bases to trimming and J lost 4 bases; unmatched junction nucleotides: 7.

This clonotype has just a few counts. The chain employs TRBV29-1 and TRBJ2-7; D is unresolved. The CDR3 is 11 residues long. Per the germline V gene, CDR1 is SQVTM and CDR2 is ANQGSEA. CDR3 nucleotide sequence: TGCGCTATTGGTAGGACGGACGAGCAGTACTTC. This codes for CAIGRTDEQYF.

The gene calls are TRBV7-3 and TRBJ1-2; 8 bases are a match to TRBD1. The J segment lost 4 bases and the V segment lost 1 base, leaving 8 bases of the junction unmatched. This CDR3 contains 16 residues. CDR1 SGHTA and CDR2 FQGTGA come from the germline V gene. CDR3 in amino acids: CASSLSQGALGYGYTF. The CDR3, as DNA: TGTGCCAGCAGCTTAAGTCAGGGGGCGCTGGGCTATGGCTACACCTTC.

In this sample, this clonotype turned up a few times. V and J are TRBV7-2 and TRBJ1-1; 12 positions match TRBD1. The CDR3 totals 15 residues. V was pared by 5 bases and J by 3 bases, with 4 bases of the junction left unmatched. Germline V gene sequence: CDR1 SGHTA, CDR2 FQGNSA. CDR3 DNA sequence: TGTGCCAGCAGCGGGACAGGGGGCTTTTACACTGAAGCTTTCTTT. This sequence encodes CASSGTGGFYTEAFF.

This chain connects TRBV2 to TRBJ1-1; 8 bases fit TRBD1. Per the germline V gene, CDR1 is SNHLY and CDR2 is FYNNEI. The CDR3 is 16 amino acids. Trimming took 6 bases from V and 0 from J; bases not matched to a gene: 9. CDR3 in DNA: TGTGCCAGCAGGGATACAGGGGGTGGAATGAACACTGAAGCTTTCTTT. Translation gives CASRDTGGGMNTEAFF.

The CDR3 sequence is CSARSGGGLAGGRTQYF. In DNA form, the CDR3 reads TGCAGTGCTAGATCCGGCGGGGGACTAGCGGGGGGCAGGACGCAGTATTTT. The chain links TRBV20-1 to TRBJ2-3; 15 bases agree with TRBD2. The V and J ends lost 2 bases and 9 bases, in that order; junction bases with no gene match: 12. CDR1 DFQATT and CDR2 SNEGSKA come from the germline V gene (reference sequence). The CDR3 spans 17 residues.

The V gene is TRBV3-1, the J gene TRBJ1-1; the D is unclear. The V gene's germline CDR1 is LGHDT and CDR2 YNNKEL (reference sequence). V was trimmed by 1 base and J by 0 bases, leaving 6 bases between them. The CDR3 length is 14 residues. CDR3 loop: CASSQARVNTEAFF. The CDR3 DNA reads TGTGCCAGCAGCCAAGCAAGGGTGAACACTGAAGCTTTCTTT.

The chain couples TRBV12-3 or TRBV12-4 to TRBJ2-2, with 8 bases matching TRBD2. V lost 4 bases, J lost 3 bases, and 7 bases stayed unmatched. The CDR3 runs 16 residues. The CDR3 bases are TGTGCCAGCAGTTCACTGGCGGGAGGAGACACCGGGGAGCTGTTTTTT. This gives the protein CASSSLAGGDTGELFF.

This clonotype was counted between two and nine times. The V gene is TRBV18, the J gene TRBJ2-1; 10 nucleotides align to TRBD2. The germline V gene encodes CDR1 KGHSH and CDR2 LQKENI. V was clipped by 3 bases and J by 7 bases; unmatched bases: 9. The CDR3 length is 16 residues. The CDR3 reads CASSPLLSGRGNEQFF. The CDR3 DNA reads as TGTGCCAGCTCACCTCTCCTCAGCGGGAGGGGAAATGAGCAGTTCTTC.

This clonotype was seen a few times. The chain links TRBV6-5 to TRBJ2-1; TRBD2 aligns across 11 bases. V dropped 2 bases and J dropped 7; count of bases not matched to a gene: 4. CDR3 size: 15 residues. Per the germline V gene, CDR1 is MNHEY and CDR2 is SVGAGI. The CDR3 loop is CASSYGASGGNEQFF. Written as DNA, the CDR3 is TGTGCCAGCAGTTACGGGGCTAGCGGGGGGAATGAGCAGTTCTTC.

The chain couples TRBV7-9 to TRBJ1-1; no clear D gene. Germline V gives CDR1 SEHNR, CDR2 FQNEAQ (reference sequence). V was shortened by 5 bases and J by 1 base, with 11 bases between the two germline ends. The CDR3 loop spans 14 amino acids. CDR3 DNA sequence: TGTGCCAGCAGCCCATTAGCCGGGAACACTGAAGCTTTCTTT. Translating gives CASSPLAGNTEAFF.

There are many counts of this clonotype. The chain recombines TRBV5-1 with TRBJ1-2; a weak D match, TRBD1 (6 bases). The CDR3 has 13 amino acids. Per germline, CDR1 SGHRS and CDR2 YFSETQ. V shed 7 bases and J shed 8 bases, with 18 bases lying between them. The DNA for the CDR3 is TGCGCCAGCCGGGAGCAGGGGCCGACGGGCTACACCTTC. Amino acids: CASREQGPTGYTF.